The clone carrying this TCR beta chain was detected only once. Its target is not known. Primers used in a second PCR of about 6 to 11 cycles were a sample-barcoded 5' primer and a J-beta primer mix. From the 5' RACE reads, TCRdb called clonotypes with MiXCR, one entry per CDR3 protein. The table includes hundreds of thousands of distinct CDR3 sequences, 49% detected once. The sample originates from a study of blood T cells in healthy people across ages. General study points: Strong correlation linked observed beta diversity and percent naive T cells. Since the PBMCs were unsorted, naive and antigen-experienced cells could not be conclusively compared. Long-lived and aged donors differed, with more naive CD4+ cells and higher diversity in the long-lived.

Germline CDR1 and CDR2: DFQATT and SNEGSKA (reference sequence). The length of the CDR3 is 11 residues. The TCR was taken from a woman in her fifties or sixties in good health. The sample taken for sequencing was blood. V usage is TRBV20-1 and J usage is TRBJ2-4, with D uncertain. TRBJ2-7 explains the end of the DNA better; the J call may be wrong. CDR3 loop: CSARVDTEQYF. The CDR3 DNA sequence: TGCAGTGCTAGAGTCGACACCGAGCAGTACTTC.